These 5 T cell receptor beta chains share one sample of origin, sequenced in a study of T cell changes during pregnancy in multiple sclerosis. The protocol was immunoSEQ multiplex PCR, while the TCRdb copy is restricted to in-frame clones and leaves out a portion. The repertoire holds roughly 88,000 clones, around 90% seen once, with 1.5% in the top ten. This specimen was peripheral blood, taken in the first trimester of pregnancy. Receptors originate from a female donor with multiple sclerosis, enrolled in a pregnancy study.

About this clone itself: Because the CDR3's place on the DNA is in doubt, the DNA is left out and the CDR3 is given as listed by TCRdb. The chain carries TRBV5-1 and TRBJ2-3; the D call of TRBD2 is as the table states it, not checked on the DNA. 16 amino acids form the CDR3, both terminal residues included. Germline CDR1 and CDR2: SGHRS and YFSETQ. The chain's CDR3 is CASSFGEGSGTDTQYF.

The chain combines TRBV7-8 with TRBJ2-3, with 8 bases fitting TRBD2. Germline lookup yields CDR1 SGHVS and CDR2 FQNEAQ. V was clipped by 5 bases and J by 3 bases; unmatched bases: 13. The length of the CDR3 is 17 residues. The DNA for the CDR3 is TGTGCCAGCAGCCTCCGGACTAGCTGGGGTTCTACAGATACGCAGTATTTT. It codes for CASSLRTSWGSTDTQYF.

Here the CDR3 reads CASSLGTEQYF. CDR3 in DNA: TGTGCCAGCAGTTTAGGGACAGAGCAGTACTTC. The chain joins TRBV27 to TRBJ2-7; D possibly corresponds to TRBD1 (6 bases). CDR3 size: 11 residues. V was cut by 2 bases and J by 7 bases, with 6 bases left in between. Germline V gene sequence: CDR1 MNHEY, CDR2 SMNVEV (reference sequence).

This sequence joins TRBV4-1 and TRBJ1-5, with D possibly matching TRBD1 (6 bases). The ends were cut back, 3 bases at V and 6 bases at J, with 12 bases in the middle. CDR3 length: 14 residues. Looked up from germline, CDR1 is MGHRA and CDR2 is YSYEKL. This chain's CDR3 is CASSQNRDGQPQHF. DNA of the CDR3: TGCGCCAGCAGCCAGAACAGGGATGGTCAGCCCCAGCATTTT.

The rearrangement links TRBV28 to TRBJ2-7, with D possibly TRBD2 on 5 matching bases. The CDR3 runs to 16 residues. Trimming pared 4 bases from V and 6 bases from J, leaving 22 bases between. CDR1 is MDHEN, CDR2 SYDVKM, per germline. The CDR3 coding sequence is TGTGCCAGCAGTTCTGGACTCCCGAGGCGGATTAGCGAGCAGTACTTC. Translating it yields CASSSGLPRRISEQYF.